A single sample is the source of the 25 T cell receptor beta chains below, sequenced in a study of CD49a tissue-resident CD8 T cells in human skin. Sequencing used immunoSEQ multiplex PCR; TCRdb keeps in-frame clones, though not all of them. The sample shows some 1,000 clones, around 70% of them seen only once. Source material: CD103- CD8+ T cells sorted from skin dermis. These receptors all stem from a human donor in good health. The donor label of this sample is uncertain.

V is TRBV4-1 and J is TRBJ2-1, with TRBD2 identical over 10 bases. CDR1 is MGHRA and CDR2 is YSYEKL in the germline V gene. Trimming cost V 3 bases and J 4 bases; bases outside gene matches: 6. The CDR3 spans 16 residues. In nucleotides, the CDR3 is TGCGCCAGCAGCCATATTAGCGGGAGGAGATACAATGAGCAGTTCTTC. Protein sequence: CASSHISGRRYNEQFF.

The J gene is TRBJ2-7, the V gene TRBV4-1, with D perhaps matching TRBD2 (5 bases). CDR1 MGHRA and CDR2 YSYEKL come from the germline V gene. This CDR3 contains 14 residues. V dropped 3 bases and J dropped 4 bases, with 13 bases sitting between them. The DNA of the CDR3 is TGCGCCAGCAGCCATTTCCGGCGGGCTTACGAGCAGTACTTC. Translation gives CASSHFRRAYEQYF.

V and J are TRBV7-6 and TRBJ2-1; the match to TRBD2 covers 12 bases. Germline lookup yields CDR1 SGHVS and CDR2 FNYEAQ. This CDR3 is built from 15 residues. J lost 10 bases, V lost 3 bases, and 7 bases had no gene match. CDR3 protein: CASSFLAGGPGEQFF. CDR3 coding DNA: TGTGCCAGCAGCTTCCTAGCGGGAGGGCCGGGGGAGCAGTTCTTC.

The chain carries TRBV5-1 and TRBJ2-5, with 9 bases fitting TRBD1. Germline-derived CDR1 and CDR2 are SGHRS and YFSETQ. V gave up 2 bases and J gave up 5 bases; unmatched junction bases: 10. The CDR3 extends over 16 amino acids. CDR3 sequence reads: CASSFSGTGRVETQYF. CDR3 nucleotides: TGCGCCAGCAGCTTCTCCGGGACAGGGAGGGTGGAGACCCAGTACTTC. The full variable domain, rest sourced from reference TRBV5-1 and TRBJ2-5, is KAGVTQTPRYLIKTRGQQVTLSCSPISGHRSVSWYQQTPGQGLQFLFEYFSETQRNKGNFPGRFSGRQFSNSRSEMNVSTLELGDSALYLCASSFSGTGRVETQYFGPGTRLLVL.

This clone was seen once. The DNA for the CDR3 is TGTGCCATCAGTGAGTCTGGCTACTACTCTGGGGCCAACGTCCTGACTTTC. Its protein product is CAISESGYYSGANVLTF. This rearrangement joins TRBV10-3 to TRBJ2-6; D gene unclear. Germline loops: CDR1 ENHRY, CDR2 SYGVKD. This CDR3 is 17 amino acids long. Trimming removed 0 bases at V and 0 bases at J, with 9 bases between.

The CDR3 reads CASSVEIAGAVDTQYF. DNA for the CDR3: TGTGCCAGCAGCGTAGAAATAGCGGGAGCGGTAGATACGCAGTATTTT. V is TRBV9 and J is TRBJ2-3; 9 bases align to TRBD2. Germline lookup yields CDR1 SGDLS and CDR2 YYNGEE. Trimming cost V 0 bases and J 5 bases; bases outside gene matches: 7. The CDR3 has 16 amino acids.

This clone is large. The V gene is TRBV13, the J gene TRBJ2-2; 10 nucleotides match TRBD2. After removal of 3 bases from V and 5 bases from J, the junction contained 6 bases not matched to a gene. Per the germline V gene, CDR1 is PRHDT and CDR2 is FYEKMQ (reference sequence). CDR3 size: 16 residues. CDR3 protein: CASSFRTSGGTGELFF. CDR3 nucleotides: TGTGCCAGCAGCTTCCGGACTAGCGGTGGGACCGGGGAGCTGTTTTTT.

V and J are TRBV19 and TRBJ1-1; D call uncertain. Germline V CDR1 and CDR2: LNHDA, SQIVND (reference sequence). The CDR3 contains 14 residues. V was pared by 1 base and J by 4 bases, with 10 bases between. In nucleotides, the CDR3 is TGTGCCAGTAGTATAGGGCAGTTCGTCACTGAAGCTTTCTTT. Its translation is CASSIGQFVTEAFF.

This chain joins TRBV28 and TRBJ2-5; D is unclear. Per germline, CDR1 MDHEN and CDR2 SYDVKM. CDR3 length equals 14 residues. Between the trimmed V and J ends, which lost 2 bases and 0 bases, there was a span of 7 bases. The CDR3 sequence is CASSLTGYQETQYF. The CDR3 nucleotides are TGTGCCAGCAGTTTAACCGGGTACCAAGAGACCCAGTACTTC. Full variable domain (remainder filled in from reference TRBV28 and TRBJ2-5): DVKVTQSSRYLVKRTGEKVFLECVQDMDHENMFWYRQDPGLGLRLIYFSYDVKMKEKGDIPEGYSVSREKKERFSLILESASTNQTSMYLCASSLTGYQETQYFGPGTRLLVL.

This sequence joins TRBV7-9 and TRBJ1-2; possibly TRBD1 for D (6 bases). This CDR3 has 14 residues. In germline, CDR1 is SEHNR, CDR2 FQNEAQ (reference sequence). Trimming removed 4 bases at V and 1 base at J, with 10 bases between. CDR3 amino acids: CASSWTALNYGYTF. For the CDR3, the DNA is TGTGCCAGCAGCTGGACAGCTCTTAACTATGGCTACACCTTC.

The chain links TRBV10-1 to TRBJ2-5; D might be TRBD2 (6 bases). Trimming removed 5 bases from V and 3 bases from J, with 13 bases in between. The CDR3 extends over 14 amino acids. Germline assignment: CDR1 WNHNN and CDR2 SYGVQD (reference sequence). CDR3 DNA: TGCGCCAGCAGTTCTCATAGCGGAGAAGAGACCCAGTACTTC. Its translation is CASSSHSGEETQYF.

This clone has a handful of counts. The V call is TRBV6-1, the J call TRBJ1-4; no clear D. This CDR3 has 16 amino acids. The V end was cut by 5 bases, the J end by 5 bases, with 18 bases between. Germline CDR1 reads MNHNS; CDR2 reads SASEGT. For the CDR3, the DNA is TGTGCCAGCAGTCAAGATTTAGGACTGCTGAATGAAAAACTGTTTTTT. Encoded protein: CASSQDLGLLNEKLFF.

The chain recombines TRBV27 with TRBJ2-1, with a possible D match to TRBD1 (6 bases). Germline V gene sequence: CDR1 MNHEY, CDR2 SMNVEV (reference sequence). The CDR3 is made up of 15 amino acids. The V gene lost 6 bases and the J gene lost 2 bases, with 14 bases spanning the gap. The chain's CDR3 is CASSLGTYPYNEQFF. CDR3 nucleotide sequence: TGTGCCAGCAGCCTCGGGACATACCCCTACAATGAGCAGTTCTTC.

The chain employs TRBV28 and TRBJ2-1; no clear D gene. The germline V gene encodes CDR1 MDHEN and CDR2 SYDVKM. The CDR3 has 15 amino acids. Trimming removed 6 bases from V and 4 bases from J, with 16 bases in between. The CDR3 sequence is CASSLLPQVYNEQFF. The CDR3 DNA follows: TGTGCCAGCAGCCTCCTTCCCCAGGTGTACAATGAGCAGTTCTTC.

This chain uses TRBV27 with TRBJ2-1, with D possibly matching TRBD2 (6 bases). There are 18 residues in the CDR3. V shed 1 base and J shed 0 bases, with 16 bases lying between them. Germline lookup yields CDR1 MNHEY and CDR2 SMNVEV (reference sequence). The CDR3 protein is CASSLLGRSSRSYNEQFF. CDR3 in DNA: TGTGCCAGCAGTTTATTAGGGAGGTCAAGCCGCTCCTACAATGAGCAGTTCTTC.

The V call is TRBV15, the J call TRBJ2-1, with D hard to call. The germline CDR1 and CDR2 sequences are LNHNV and YYDKDF (reference sequence). Trimming pared 8 bases from V and 6 bases from J, leaving 14 bases between. This CDR3 has 13 amino acids. CDR3 residues: CATCKRWCNEQFF. The CDR3 region has the DNA TGTGCCACCTGTAAGAGATGGTGCAATGAGCAGTTCTTC.

The V gene is TRBV28, the J gene TRBJ2-7, with 7 nucleotides matching TRBD1. This CDR3 has 16 amino acids. Germline V CDR1 and CDR2: MDHEN, SYDVKM. The V gene end was trimmed by 7 bases and the J gene end by 0 bases; junction bases not matched to a gene: 12. The CDR3 nucleotides read TGTGCCAGCACACTTACCCTCAGGGGGAGCTCCTACGAGCAGTACTTC. It translates to CASTLTLRGSSYEQYF.

This clone was counted a few times. J is TRBJ2-7 and V is TRBV10-3; 8 nucleotides match TRBD2. From germline, CDR1 is ENHRY and CDR2 SYGVKD. This CDR3 region has 14 residues. The junction had 6 bases not matched to a gene; V was cut back by 6 bases and J by 2 bases. The CDR3 DNA sequence: TGTGCCATCAGCAGCGGGGGTTCAACCTACGAGCAGTACTTC. Its protein is CAISSGGSTYEQYF.

The V call is TRBV4-1, the J call TRBJ1-4, with D tentatively TRBD1 (6 bases). Deletions cut 2 bases from V and 5 bases from J, with 12 bases between. The germline gives CDR1 MGHRA, CDR2 YSYEKL. CDR3 size: 15 residues. CDR3 residues: CASSQITGTNEKLFF. The CDR3 DNA reads as TGCGCCAGCAGCCAAATCACAGGGACAAATGAAAAACTGTTTTTT.

The chain employs TRBV9 and TRBJ2-7, with 9 bases matching TRBD2. Germline assignment: CDR1 SGDLS and CDR2 YYNGEE. CDR3 length: 14 residues. With V trimmed by 4 bases and J by 5 bases, 7 bases remained unmatched. CDR3 in amino acids: CASSLLSGRDEQYF. Here the CDR3 DNA reads TGTGCCAGCAGCTTACTTAGCGGGAGAGACGAGCAGTACTTC.

This chain uses TRBV12-5 with TRBJ2-7, with D maybe TRBD2 (5 bases). Germline loops: CDR1 LGHNT, CDR2 FRNRAP. Trimming took off 6 bases at V and 7 bases at J, with 16 bases between the two ends. The CDR3 runs 13 residues. The CDR3 sequence is CASGSGRPGEQYF. The CDR3 DNA reads as TGTGCTAGTGGCTCGGGCAGACCGGGGGAGCAGTACTTC.

The CDR3 DNA follows: TGTGCCAGCAGTACACAGGGGGGTGGGGCCAACGTCCTGACTTTC. Translated: CASSTQGGGANVLTF. The chain combines TRBV5-4 with TRBJ2-6, with 8 bases fitting TRBD1. The CDR3 extends over 15 amino acids. CDR1 and CDR2 (germline): SGHNT, YYREEE (reference sequence). Losses at the gene ends were 5 bases for V and 3 bases for J; bases not matched to a gene: 4.

This chain joins TRBV7-9 and TRBJ1-1; TRBD1 matches 8 bases. V shed 10 bases and J 4 bases; nucleotides not matched to a gene: 17. Germline CDR1 and CDR2: SEHNR and FQNEAQ (reference sequence). The CDR3 is 16 residues long. CDR3 bases: TGTGCCATCAGGGGGCCTTTCGGTACTTTGGGCACTGAAGCTTTCTTT. It encodes CAIRGPFGTLGTEAFF.

The chain combines TRBV27 with TRBJ2-1; tentative D call: TRBD2 (5 bases). Germline V CDR1 and CDR2: MNHEY, SMNVEV (reference sequence). This CDR3 comprises 20 residues. V was cut by 10 bases and J by 0 bases, with 31 bases left in between. This CDR3 is CATTSWTLIRKRGSYNEQFF. The CDR3 DNA reads as TGTGCCACCACCTCTTGGACTCTTATACGAAAACGAGGCTCCTACAATGAGCAGTTCTTC.

The V call is TRBV5-4, the J call TRBJ2-3, with TRBD2 matching over 8 bases. Germline CDR1 SGHNT, CDR2 YYREEE (reference sequence). Unmatched junction bases numbered 13, after V lost 3 bases and J lost 4 bases. There are 17 residues in the CDR3. The CDR3 loop reads CASSSPERESRSDTQYF. DNA for the CDR3: TGTGCCAGCAGCTCCCCTGAGCGGGAGTCTCGATCAGATACGCAGTATTTT.